The rows below give T cell receptor beta chains drawn from one sample of a study of molecular identifiers for immune sequencing clone quantification. TCRdb analysed the PCR reads with MiXCR anew, one entry per CDR3 protein. The table lists about 630,000 distinct CDR3 sequences, 25% of them singletons. The specimen was naive CD8+ T cells from blood, with Jurkat cell RNA spiked in. These receptors originate from a human donor in good health. Some libraries in this study had Jurkat cell RNA spiked in. Both conserved end residues are part of each CDR3. Each record gives: V gene, clone size, J gene, D gene, CDR3 protein, CDR3 DNA. The D gene is left open where the match is weak. The size field is filled for only some rows; it gives once, few, many or a size class.

V gene: TRBV30; clone size: many; J gene: TRBJ2-7; D gene: -; CDR3 protein: CAWNGWPSYEQYF; CDR3 DNA: TGTGCCTGGAATGGGTGGCCCTCCTACGAGCAGTACTTC
V gene: TRBV5-1; clone size: many; J gene: TRBJ2-6; D gene: -; CDR3 protein: CASSLELGQTSGANVLTF; CDR3 DNA: TGCGCCAGCAGCTTGGAACTGGGCCAAACTTCTGGGGCCAACGTCCTGACTTTC
V gene: TRBV9; clone size: few; J gene: TRBJ2-2; D gene: -; CDR3 protein: CASSVGREDRTGELFF; CDR3 DNA: TGTGCCAGCAGCGTAGGTAGGGAAGATCGCACCGGGGAGCTGTTTTTT
V gene: TRBV28; clone size: many; J gene: TRBJ2-2; D gene: -; CDR3 protein: CASSPGQETGELFF; CDR3 DNA: TGTGCCAGCAGCCCGGGACAAGAGACCGGGGAGCTGTTTTTT
V gene: TRBV19; clone size: -; J gene: TRBJ2-3; D gene: -; CDR3 protein: CASSYTSTNTQYF; CDR3 DNA: TGTGCCAGTAGTTACACCTCCACAAATACGCAGTATTTT
V gene: TRBV25-1; clone size: many; J gene: TRBJ1-5; D gene: -; CDR3 protein: CASSGWGSNQPQHF; CDR3 DNA: TGTGCCAGCAGCGGGTGGGGGAGCAATCAGCCCCAGCATTTT
V gene: TRBV19; clone size: -; J gene: TRBJ1-5; D gene: -; CDR3 protein: CASTRLLGLADQPQHF; CDR3 DNA: TGTGCCAGTACCAGGCTGCTGGGACTAGCTGATCAGCCCCAGCATTTT
V gene: TRBV7-6; clone size: -; J gene: TRBJ2-1; D gene: TRBD2; CDR3 protein: CASSYTTSGGANYNEQFF; CDR3 DNA: TGTGCCAGCAGCTATACGACTAGCGGGGGGGCAAACTACAATGAGCAGTTCTTC
V gene: TRBV12-3/TRBV12-4; clone size: few; J gene: TRBJ2-2; D gene: TRBD1; CDR3 protein: CASSNHRGRDTGELFF; CDR3 DNA: TGTGCCAGCAGTAACCACAGGGGTCGGGACACCGGGGAGCTGTTTTTT
V gene: TRBV12-3/TRBV12-4; clone size: many; J gene: TRBJ2-5; D gene: -; CDR3 protein: CASSLGTSEEETQYF; CDR3 DNA: TGTGCCAGCAGTTTAGGGACTTCGGAAGAAGAGACCCAGTACTTC
V gene: TRBV6-2/TRBV6-3; clone size: -; J gene: TRBJ1-4; D gene: -; CDR3 protein: CASSYPLQATNEKLFF; CDR3 DNA: TGTGCCAGCAGTTACCCCTTGCAGGCAACTAATGAAAAACTGTTTTTT
V gene: TRBV9; clone size: -; J gene: TRBJ2-3; D gene: TRBD2; CDR3 protein: CASSEISGTSILSSTDTQYF; CDR3 DNA: TGTGCCAGCAGCGAAATATCCGGGACTAGCATTTTGTCTAGCACAGATACGCAGTATTTT
V gene: TRBV29-1; clone size: -; J gene: TRBJ2-1; D gene: -; CDR3 protein: CSASADLYNEQFF; CDR3 DNA: TGCAGCGCCTCGGCGGACCTCTACAATGAGCAGTTCTTC
V gene: TRBV7-3; clone size: few; J gene: TRBJ2-1; D gene: -; CDR3 protein: CASSLTGGANEQFF; CDR3 DNA: TGTGCCAGCAGCTTGACAGGCGGGGCCAATGAGCAGTTCTTC
V gene: TRBV19; clone size: few; J gene: TRBJ1-5; D gene: -; CDR3 protein: CASSIYGQPQHF; CDR3 DNA: TGTGCCAGTAGTATATATGGTCAGCCCCAGCATTTT
V gene: TRBV28; clone size: many; J gene: TRBJ2-7; D gene: -; CDR3 protein: CASSLTGSGYEQYF; CDR3 DNA: TGTGCCAGCAGTTTAACAGGTTCGGGGTACGAGCAGTACTTC
V gene: TRBV9; clone size: -; J gene: TRBJ1-1; D gene: -; CDR3 protein: CASSYQGLGTEAFF; CDR3 DNA: TGTGCCAGCAGCTACCAGGGCTTGGGCACTGAAGCTTTCTTT
V gene: TRBV3-1; clone size: many; J gene: TRBJ1-5; D gene: -; CDR3 protein: CASSQGFQPQHF; CDR3 DNA: TGTGCCAGCAGCCAAGGTTTTCAGCCCCAGCATTTT
V gene: TRBV4-1; clone size: few; J gene: TRBJ1-2; D gene: -; CDR3 protein: CASSQAPGHGYGYTF; CDR3 DNA: TGCGCCAGCAGCCAAGCCCCGGGACACGGCTATGGCTACACCTTC
V gene: TRBV6-5; clone size: many; J gene: TRBJ1-1; D gene: TRBD1; CDR3 protein: CASSYSTGGGTEAFF; CDR3 DNA: TGTGCCAGCAGTTACTCGACAGGGGGAGGTACTGAAGCTTTCTTT
V gene: TRBV7-6; clone size: few; J gene: TRBJ2-1; D gene: -; CDR3 protein: CASSRGSSGYNEQFF; CDR3 DNA: TGTGCCAGCAGCAGGGGGTCTAGCGGCTACAATGAGCAGTTCTTC
V gene: TRBV11-2; clone size: -; J gene: TRBJ2-1; D gene: -; CDR3 protein: CASSPEPSDNEQFF; CDR3 DNA: TGTGCCAGCAGCCCAGAGCCCTCCGACAATGAGCAGTTCTTC
V gene: TRBV9; clone size: -; J gene: TRBJ2-5; D gene: -; CDR3 protein: CASGGGGSQETQYF; CDR3 DNA: TGTGCCAGCGGGGGGGGGGGCTCCCAAGAGACCCAGTACTTC
V gene: TRBV21-1; clone size: -; J gene: TRBJ1-5; D gene: -; CDR3 protein: CASSRVSGRDNQPQHF; CDR3 DNA: TGTGCCAGCAGCAGAGTTTCAGGGAGGGACAATCAGCCCCAGCATTTT
V gene: TRBV7-9; clone size: many; J gene: TRBJ2-3; D gene: TRBD2; CDR3 protein: CASSLGVSSGHLTDTQYF; CDR3 DNA: TGTGCCAGCAGCTTAGGTGTTTCTAGCGGGCACCTCACAGATACGCAGTATTTT
V gene: TRBV6-2/TRBV6-3; clone size: -; J gene: TRBJ2-5; D gene: TRBD2; CDR3 protein: CASRERGEETQYF; CDR3 DNA: TGTGCCAGCAGAGAGCGGGGGGAAGAGACCCAGTACTTC
V gene: TRBV9; clone size: once; J gene: TRBJ2-6; D gene: -; CDR3 protein: CASNVEITGANVLTF; CDR3 DNA: TGTGCCAGCAACGTAGAAATCACTGGGGCCAACGTCCTGACTTTC
V gene: TRBV7-9; clone size: -; J gene: TRBJ1-1; D gene: -; CDR3 protein: CASSLDSRRTEAFF; CDR3 DNA: TGTGCCAGCAGCTTAGATTCCCGACGCACTGAAGCTTTCTTT
V gene: TRBV4-3; clone size: many; J gene: TRBJ1-1; D gene: -; CDR3 protein: CASRSGDGYTEAFF; CDR3 DNA: TGCGCCAGCAGGAGCGGGGACGGTTACACTGAAGCTTTCTTT
V gene: TRBV19; clone size: -; J gene: TRBJ1-1; D gene: -; CDR3 protein: CASSFRAAEAFF; CDR3 DNA: TGTGCCAGTAGTTTCAGGGCCGCTGAAGCTTTCTTT
V gene: TRBV6-5; clone size: -; J gene: TRBJ2-1; D gene: -; CDR3 protein: CASSYPTAREQFF; CDR3 DNA: TGTGCCAGCAGTTACCCGACGGCTCGCGAGCAGTTCTTC
V gene: TRBV27; clone size: few; J gene: TRBJ1-4; D gene: TRBD1; CDR3 protein: CASSPQLTGTGEKLFF; CDR3 DNA: TGTGCCAGCAGTCCCCAACTGACAGGGACGGGTGAAAAACTGTTTTTT
V gene: TRBV9; clone size: many; J gene: TRBJ2-3; D gene: -; CDR3 protein: CASSGFVGSGETFSTDTQYF; CDR3 DNA: TGTGCCAGCAGCGGATTCGTGGGATCAGGGGAGACCTTTAGCACAGATACGCAGTATTTT
V gene: TRBV2; clone size: few; J gene: TRBJ1-1; D gene: -; CDR3 protein: CASSTGPPEAFF; CDR3 DNA: TGTGCCAGCAGCACAGGGCCCCCTGAAGCTTTCTTT
V gene: TRBV7-9; clone size: -; J gene: TRBJ2-5; D gene: -; CDR3 protein: CASSPGALETQYF; CDR3 DNA: TGTGCCAGCAGCCCGGGGGCTTTAGAGACCCAGTACTTC
V gene: TRBV20-1; clone size: -; J gene: TRBJ1-1; D gene: TRBD1; CDR3 protein: CSAIDRAANTEAFF; CDR3 DNA: TGCAGTGCTATTGACAGGGCAGCTAACACTGAAGCTTTCTTT
V gene: TRBV19; clone size: -; J gene: TRBJ2-4; D gene: -; CDR3 protein: CASRRSTVAKNIQHF; CDR3 DNA: TGTGCCAGTAGAAGATCGACGGTAGCCAAAAACATTCAGCACTTC
V gene: TRBV7-2; clone size: many; J gene: TRBJ2-2; D gene: -; CDR3 protein: CASSPWGSGELFF; CDR3 DNA: TGTGCCAGCAGCCCCTGGGGGTCCGGGGAGCTGTTTTTT
V gene: TRBV4-3; clone size: few; J gene: TRBJ2-7; D gene: -; CDR3 protein: CASSQDNDLWPYEQYF; CDR3 DNA: TGCGCCAGCAGCCAAGATAATGATCTGTGGCCATACGAGCAGTACTTC
V gene: TRBV4-3; clone size: many; J gene: TRBJ2-2; D gene: -; CDR3 protein: CASSQLDPGELFF; CDR3 DNA: TGCGCCAGCAGCCAGCTGGACCCCGGGGAGCTGTTTTTT
V gene: TRBV11-2; clone size: -; J gene: TRBJ2-1; D gene: TRBD2; CDR3 protein: CASSSGTSGSHFEQFF; CDR3 DNA: TGTGCCAGCAGCTCCGGGACTAGCGGGAGCCATTTTGAGCAGTTCTTC
V gene: TRBV25-1; clone size: many; J gene: TRBJ2-7; D gene: -; CDR3 protein: CASSDGQTYEQYF; CDR3 DNA: TGTGCCAGCAGTGACGGACAGACCTACGAGCAGTACTTC
V gene: TRBV12-3/TRBV12-4; clone size: few; J gene: TRBJ2-1; D gene: -; CDR3 protein: CASRREGHEQFF; CDR3 DNA: TGTGCCAGCAGAAGAGAGGGACATGAGCAGTTCTTC
V gene: TRBV12-3/TRBV12-4; clone size: many; J gene: TRBJ2-1; D gene: TRBD2; CDR3 protein: CASSPWSGAVDEQFF; CDR3 DNA: TGTGCCAGCAGTCCATGGAGCGGGGCAGTTGATGAGCAGTTCTTC
V gene: TRBV19; clone size: many; J gene: TRBJ2-7; D gene: TRBD2; CDR3 protein: CASSSTRGGYEQYF; CDR3 DNA: TGTGCCAGTAGTTCCACCCGCGGGGGCTACGAGCAGTACTTC
V gene: TRBV19; clone size: many; J gene: TRBJ1-1; D gene: -; CDR3 protein: CASNLGDTEAFF; CDR3 DNA: TGTGCCAGTAATCTAGGGGACACTGAAGCTTTCTTT
V gene: TRBV5-6; clone size: -; J gene: TRBJ2-7; D gene: -; CDR3 protein: CASRPGAGPYEQYF; CDR3 DNA: TGTGCCAGCAGGCCGGGGGCAGGGCCCTACGAGCAGTACTTC
V gene: TRBV6-5; clone size: -; J gene: TRBJ1-1; D gene: -; CDR3 protein: CASSCTREGNTEAFF; CDR3 DNA: TGTGCCAGCAGTTGCACAAGGGAGGGGAACACTGAAGCTTTCTTT
V gene: TRBV14; clone size: many; J gene: TRBJ1-1; D gene: -; CDR3 protein: CASSQDSGRGVNTEAFF; CDR3 DNA: TGTGCCAGCAGCCAAGATAGTGGCAGGGGTGTGAACACTGAAGCTTTCTTT
V gene: TRBV25-1; clone size: few; J gene: TRBJ1-4; D gene: TRBD1; CDR3 protein: CASSEIGTGANEKLFF; CDR3 DNA: TGTGCCAGCAGTGAAATCGGGACAGGGGCTAATGAAAAACTGTTTTTT
V gene: TRBV7-6; clone size: -; J gene: TRBJ2-7; D gene: -; CDR3 protein: CASRPSARGSAQYF; CDR3 DNA: TGTGCCAGCCGCCCTTCGGCCAGGGGCTCCGCGCAGTACTTC
V gene: TRBV7-2; clone size: -; J gene: TRBJ1-1; D gene: TRBD1; CDR3 protein: CASSPTYGTGVTEAFF; CDR3 DNA: TGTGCCAGCAGCCCGACTTATGGGACAGGGGTAACTGAAGCTTTCTTT